The clone carrying this T cell receptor beta chain has only a few counts. The antigen is unknown. Other DNA sequences of this sample code for an identical CDR3. This entry is derived from a study of cytomegalovirus exposure and HLA in healthy donors. Study at large: Clustering assigned 81% of the 350 to 400 genotyped donors to the Caucasian-associated ancestry cluster.

The primer mix had 60 Vbeta and 13 Jbeta primers. Assay used: immunoSEQ multiplex PCR; TCRdb lists only in-frame clones, some missing. Of roughly 100,000 clones listed, around two thirds were seen once; the top ten hold 3.8%. Regarding the study as a whole: Most subjects had HLA-A and HLA-B alleles reportedly predicted accurately by TCR beta sequences. Follow-up analysis seemed to connect common viral pathogens with several of the most significant clusters identified. A few of the chains that were CMV-associated were confirmed in vitro to be specific for CMV antigens.

The CDR3 extends over 14 amino acids. Germline V gene sequence: CDR1 SEHNR, CDR2 FQNEAQ (reference sequence). V was pared by 5 bases and J by 1 base, with 10 bases between. The chain joins TRBV7-9 to TRBJ2-3, with D maybe TRBD2 (6 bases). Sequencing was done on a sample of PBMCs. The sequence was collected from a man aged 25 to 45 in good health and CMV-seropositive. CDR3: CASSLGTGTDTQYF. The CDR3 nucleotides are TGTGCCAGCAGCCTTGGGACTGGCACAGATACGCAGTATTTT.